This T cell receptor beta chain was obtained from a study of blood T cell repertoires in COVID-19. From germline, CDR1 is MGHRA and CDR2 YSYEKL. The CDR3 spans 15 residues. V was trimmed by 0 bases and J by 3 bases, leaving 12 bases between them. Profiled with immunoSEQ multiplex PCR; TCRdb holds only in-frame clones, not every one. The table has 200,000 to 250,000 clones, about 84% seen once; the top ten hold 1.8%. This receptor was obtained from a man in his sixties who had recovered from COVID-19. The J gene is TRBJ2-7, the V gene TRBV4-1, with D perhaps TRBD1 (5 bases). Sequenced sample: PBMCs or T cells enriched from blood (not recorded which). This chain's CDR3 is CASSQDRDFRYEQYF. In DNA, the CDR3 is TGCGCCAGCAGCCAAGACAGGGATTTTCGCTACGAGCAGTACTTC.